This TCR beta chain was identified during a study of CD8 T cells in Susac syndrome. This CDR3 region has 14 residues. J lost 4 bases, V lost 3 bases, and 3 bases had no gene match. The germline V gene encodes CDR1 SEHNR and CDR2 FQNEAQ (reference sequence). This clonotype was observed a handful of times. RNA was extracted with the RNeasy kit, and a quantity of about 0.45 to 1 ug was reverse transcribed using random hexamers. TCRdb itself ran the immunoSEQ multiplex PCR reads through MiXCR, one entry per CDR3 protein. The sample gives tens of thousands of distinct CDR3 sequences, about 95% of which show up once; about 0.4% is in the top ten.

Sequencing was done on a sample of CD8+ T cells from PBMCs. The receptor was derived from a human donor with multiple sclerosis. V gene TRBV7-9 combines with J gene TRBJ2-1; 7 bases agree with TRBD2. CDR3 amino acids: CASSFLAGYNEQFF. For the CDR3, the DNA is TGTGCCAGCAGCTTCTTAGCGGGTTACAATGAGCAGTTCTTC.